The 32 T cell receptor beta chains below were found in one sample sequenced in a study of PD-L1 blockade in urothelial cancer. The data were produced by immunoSEQ multiplex PCR, yet TCRdb's version contains in-frame clones alone and is incomplete. The sample has about 130,000 clones; around 84% are singletons. Stated time point: pretreatment peripheral blood. Material: PBMCs, obtained around atezolizumab (anti-PD-L1) treatment. These receptor sequences come from a man aged 50-60 years with urothelial cancer.

This chain uses TRBV6-1 with TRBJ1-1; no definite D call. Germline CDR1 reads MNHNS; CDR2 reads SASEGT. Trimming took 2 bases from V and 0 from J, leaving 10 bases between them. The CDR3 spans 15 residues. The CDR3 here is CASSEYGQLNTEAFF. The CDR3 DNA reads TGTGCCAGCAGTGAATATGGCCAATTGAACACTGAAGCTTTCTTT.

The V call is TRBV6-1, the J call TRBJ2-2, with a tentative D call TRBD2 (6 bases). Per the germline V gene, CDR1 is MNHNS and CDR2 is SASEGT. Trimming stripped 7 bases from V and 2 bases from J, with 14 bases between. This CDR3 contains 15 residues. The CDR3 sequence is CASTGGAGNTGELFF. Here the CDR3 DNA reads TGTGCCAGCACTGGCGGGGCGGGAAACACCGGGGAGCTGTTTTTT.

J is TRBJ1-2 and V is TRBV18; D possibly corresponds to TRBD1 (5 bases). The V end lost 0 bases, the J end lost 8 bases, and 16 bases lay between the germline ends. The germline V gene has CDR1 KGHSH and CDR2 LQKENI. This CDR3 region has 15 residues. CDR3 protein: CASSPPNGGTQGYTF. CDR3 DNA sequence: TGTGCCAGCTCACCACCTAACGGGGGGACCCAAGGCTACACCTTC.

This clone showed up just a few times. The V and J genes are TRBV19 and TRBJ1-5, with 7 bases lining up with TRBD1. From germline, CDR1 is LNHDA and CDR2 SQIVND (reference sequence). The trim removed 5 bases at V and 6 bases at J, leaving 7 bases unmatched. CDR3 length: 14 residues. The CDR3 nucleotides are TGTGCCAGTAGTCGTCAGGGGGGTGGTCAGCCCCAGCATTTT. Encoded protein: CASSRQGGGQPQHF.

CDR3 in DNA: TGTGCCAGCAGCCCCTTGGCGGAGGCGGGCACAGATACGCAGTATTTT. Translated, it gives CASSPLAEAGTDTQYF. This sequence joins TRBV14 and TRBJ2-3; TRBD2 might be the D (5 bases). Trimming left V 4 bases short and J 1 base short, with 15 bases between. Germline V gene data show CDR1 as SGHDN and CDR2 as FVKESK. CDR3 size: 16 residues.

The V gene is TRBV7-2, the J gene TRBJ2-3; TRBD2 aligns across 9 bases. This CDR3 is 16 amino acids long. J was trimmed by 1 base and V by 0 bases; bases with no gene match: 2. The germline V gene encodes CDR1 SGHTA and CDR2 FQGNSA. For the CDR3, the DNA is TGTGCCAGCAGCTTAGCCCCTAGCGGGGGCACAGATACGCAGTATTTT. Protein product: CASSLAPSGGTDTQYF.

The V and J genes are TRBV2 and TRBJ1-5; D not certain. There are 14 residues in the CDR3. Trimming took 7 bases from V and 1 from J, leaving 11 bases between them. Per germline, CDR1 SNHLY and CDR2 FYNNEI. Here the CDR3 DNA reads TGTGCCAGCAACTGGCACAGAAGCAATCAGCCCCAGCATTTT. It specifies CASNWHRSNQPQHF.

The V gene is TRBV7-9, the J gene TRBJ1-1; possible D gene TRBD1, 6 bases. This CDR3 comprises 13 residues. Trimming cost V 4 bases and J 2 bases, with 8 bases left between them. From germline, CDR1 is SEHNR and CDR2 FQNEAQ (reference sequence). The CDR3 loop is CASSSGQNTEAFF. CDR3 nucleotide sequence: TGTGCCAGCAGCTCGGGACAAAACACTGAAGCTTTCTTT.

This sequence joins TRBV7-9 and TRBJ1-1, with D perhaps matching TRBD1 (6 bases). CDR1 is SEHNR and CDR2 is FQNEAQ in the germline V gene (reference sequence). The CDR3 sequence is 16 residues long. Trimming shortened V by 10 bases and J by 1 base, and 22 bases separated the two germline ends. The CDR3 loop is CATLDRLPIKNTEAFF. The CDR3, as DNA: TGTGCCACCCTAGACAGGCTCCCTATCAAGAACACTGAAGCTTTCTTT.

Worth noting for this clone: A read error may account for a junction end that differs from germline. The rearrangement uses TRBV7-7 and TRBJ2-6; TRBD1 aligns across 7 bases. The CDR3 runs to 19 residues. Per germline, CDR1 SSHAT and CDR2 FNYEAQ (reference sequence). The chain's CDR3 is CASSLDPYRGFIGANVLTF. CDR3 nucleotides: TGTGCTAGCAGCTTAGATCCCTACAGGGGCTTTATCGGGGCCAACGTCCTGACTTTC.

The chain employs TRBV27 and TRBJ1-1, with TRBD1 matching 11 bases. From germline, CDR1 is MNHEY and CDR2 SMNVEV (reference sequence). CDR3 length equals 15 residues. V lost 5 bases, J lost 5 bases, and 7 bases stayed unmatched. The chain's CDR3 is CASSPGQGARTEAFF. CDR3 DNA sequence: TGTGCCAGCAGTCCCGGACAGGGGGCGAGGACTGAAGCTTTCTTT.

This clone was recorded a few times. The V and J genes are TRBV5-4 and TRBJ1-3; no clear D gene. The germline V gene encodes CDR1 SGHNT and CDR2 YYREEE (reference sequence). Trimming removed 3 bases at V and 7 bases at J, with 14 bases between. This CDR3 comprises 14 residues. CDR3 loop: CASSSESYGNTIYF. The CDR3 DNA sequence: TGTGCCAGCAGCTCCGAGAGTTACGGGAACACCATATATTTT.

The J gene is TRBJ1-6, the V gene TRBV12-2; TRBD1, the D gene given by the table, was not confirmed from the DNA. TRBV12-2 is tagged as a pseudogene. This CDR3 has 15 residues. CDR3 nucleotides: TGTGCAAGTCGCCCTTCACAGGTTCCCGGTTCACCCCTCCACTTT. It codes for CASRPSQVPGSPLHF.

This clone was recorded once. This chain joins TRBV19 and TRBJ2-1, with D unclear. The germline V gene encodes CDR1 LNHDA and CDR2 SQIVND (reference sequence). With 5 bases removed from V and 7 bases from J, the gap between germline ends came to 15 bases. This CDR3 contains 14 residues. The CDR3 DNA is TGTGCCAGTAGTTTAGGCGACCTGCGGAATGAGCAGTTCTTC. It encodes CASSLGDLRNEQFF.

This clone was seen a handful of times. The chain carries TRBV20-1 and TRBJ2-1, with D perhaps matching TRBD1 (6 bases). There are 11 residues in the CDR3. The V end lost 4 bases, the J end lost 10 bases, and 11 bases lay between the germline ends. The germline V gene has CDR1 DFQATT and CDR2 SNEGSKA (reference sequence). The CDR3: CSAKGGWEQFF. In nucleotides, the CDR3 is TGCAGTGCTAAAGGGGGTTGGGAGCAGTTCTTC.

The chain combines TRBV5-1 with TRBJ1-1, with D hard to call. The CDR3 length is 16 residues. The V gene's germline CDR1 is SGHRS and CDR2 YFSETQ. Trimming took off 0 bases at V and 4 bases at J, with 16 bases between the two ends. The CDR3 region has the DNA TGCGCCAGCAGCTTGGCCACGGTAGGAGTGACCACTGAAGCTTTCTTT. It codes for CASSLATVGVTTEAFF.

The chain is built from TRBV5-4 and TRBJ2-1; D perhaps matches TRBD2 (6 bases). Trimming pared 0 bases from V and 8 bases from J, leaving 15 bases between. The CDR3 sequence is 15 residues long. Germline V lookup: CDR1 SGHNT, CDR2 YYREEE (reference sequence). The DNA of the CDR3 is TGTGCCAGCAGCTTGGGGAGGGAGGCTACGTATGAGCAGTTCTTC. Encoded protein: CASSLGREATYEQFF.

The gene calls are TRBV19 and TRBJ2-7, with a possible D match to TRBD1 (5 bases). From germline, CDR1 is LNHDA and CDR2 SQIVND (reference sequence). V lost 6 bases and J lost 5, with 14 bases in between. This CDR3 spans 13 amino acids. In DNA, the CDR3 is TGTGCCAGTAGGTCGCAGGGATATCACGAGCAGTACTTC. It specifies CASRSQGYHEQYF.

The chain has TRBV27 and TRBJ1-2, with D unresolved. The CDR3 length is 14 residues. Germline-derived CDR1 and CDR2 are MNHEY and SMNVEV (reference sequence). V was clipped by 5 bases and J by 6 bases, with 16 bases between them. DNA of the CDR3: TGTGCCAGCAGTCCTCGCGGAAGGTTCGATGGCTACACCTTC. This gives the protein CASSPRGRFDGYTF.

The V call is TRBV30, the J call TRBJ2-5; TRBD2 agrees at 10 bases. V lost 3 bases to trimming and J lost 5 bases; unmatched junction nucleotides: 18. Germline V lookup: CDR1 GTSNPN, CDR2 SVGIG (reference sequence). The CDR3 runs 18 residues. CDR3 DNA sequence: TGTGCCTGGAGCGATTTTAGCGGGAGGTTTAGTGTGGTGGAGACCCAGTACTTC. Encoded protein: CAWSDFSGRFSVVETQYF.

The V gene is TRBV19, the J gene TRBJ2-3; D gene uncertain. V lost 0 bases and J lost 8, with 12 bases in between. The CDR3 consists of 14 residues. Germline CDR1 reads LNHDA; CDR2 reads SQIVND (reference sequence). CDR3 sequence (DNA): TGTGCCAGTAGTATAGATTCCCGACTTGGTACGCAGTATTTT. Translating gives CASSIDSRLGTQYF.

This sequence joins TRBV7-9 and TRBJ2-2; the match to TRBD2 covers 7 bases. Per germline, CDR1 SEHNR and CDR2 FQNEAQ (reference sequence). The CDR3 has 16 residues. Trimming cost V 5 bases and J 4 bases; bases outside gene matches: 10. The CDR3 loop is CASSPIGGGGTGELFF. CDR3 coding DNA: TGTGCCAGCAGCCCAATCGGCGGGGGTGGCACCGGGGAGCTGTTTTTT. The whole variable domain, filled in from reference TRBV7-9 and TRBJ2-2, reads DTGVSQNPRHKITKRGQNVTFRCDPISEHNRLYWYRQTLGQGPEFLTYFQNEAQLEKSRLLSDRFSAERPKGSFSTLEIQRTEQGDSAMYLCASSPIGGGGTGELFFGEGSRLTVL.

The rearrangement joins TRBV18 to TRBJ2-2; 9 bases match TRBD1. Germline values: CDR1 KGHSH, CDR2 LQKENI. The CDR3 consists of 16 residues. V lost 3 bases to trimming and J lost 4 bases; unmatched junction nucleotides: 6. This CDR3 is CASSPVGQGGTGELFF. DNA for the CDR3: TGTGCCAGCTCACCGGTGGGACAGGGCGGCACCGGGGAGCTGTTTTTT.

V is TRBV28 and J is TRBJ1-6, with 9 positions matching TRBD1. The CDR3 is 15 residues long. Germline CDR1 is MDHEN and CDR2 is SYDVKM. Unmatched junction bases numbered 11, after V lost 11 bases and J lost 6 bases. In DNA, the CDR3 is TGTGCCGCCCAGGGGGACAGGGTCGGTAATTCACCCCTCCACTTT. Translating gives CAAQGDRVGNSPLHF.

The chain links TRBV30 to TRBJ2-1; 9 bases map to TRBD2. The CDR3 is made up of 16 amino acids. The trim removed 3 bases at V and 9 bases at J, leaving 15 bases unmatched. Germline lookup yields CDR1 GTSNPN and CDR2 SVGIG (reference sequence). CDR3: CAWSLFYYGTSTEQFF. The CDR3 coding sequence is TGTGCCTGGAGCCTCTTCTATTACGGGACTAGCACTGAGCAGTTCTTC.

This clone was detected once. The rearrangement joins TRBV4-2 to TRBJ2-2; TRBD2 might be the D (6 bases). CDR1 and CDR2 (germline): LGHNA, YNFKEQ. CDR3 size: 16 residues. V dropped 0 bases and J dropped 3 bases, with 11 bases sitting between them. The CDR3 DNA reads as TGTGCCAGCAGCCAAGACTCGCGGGGCTACACCGGGGAGCTGTTTTTT. It translates to CASSQDSRGYTGELFF.

This clone was counted between two and nine times. The gene calls are TRBV12-2 and TRBJ1-6. TRBV12-2 is tagged as a pseudogene. The CDR3 loop spans 15 amino acids. CDR3 nucleotide sequence: TGTGCAAGTCGCTTGAGGGCGAGCAGAGGATTTTCCCTCCACTTT. Translated, it gives CASRLRASRGFSLHF.

The chain carries TRBV28 and TRBJ2-3, with 13 bases aligning to TRBD2. Per germline, CDR1 MDHEN and CDR2 SYDVKM. This CDR3 is built from 15 residues. The trim removed 5 bases at V and 4 bases at J, leaving 3 bases unmatched. CDR3 nucleotides: TGTGCCAGCAGTACACTAGCGGGAGGGGCAGATACGCAGTATTTT. It translates to CASSTLAGGADTQYF.

This chain joins TRBV7-2 and TRBJ2-1; D is unclear. The CDR3 is 12 amino acids. Germline V gives CDR1 SGHTA, CDR2 FQGNSA. V was trimmed by 1 base and J by 9 bases, leaving 7 bases between them. CDR3 residues: CASSLEPGEQFF. For the CDR3, the DNA is TGTGCCAGCAGCTTAGAGCCGGGTGAGCAGTTCTTC. The full variable domain, completed using reference TRBV7-2 and TRBJ2-1, is GAGVSQSPSNKVTEKGKDVELRCDPISGHTALYWYRQSLGQGLEFLIYFQGNSAPDKSGLPSDRFSAERTGGSVSTLTIQRTQQEDSAVYLCASSLEPGEQFFGPGTRLTVL.

This rearrangement joins TRBV13 to TRBJ1-1, with 8 bases matching TRBD1. V was pared by 4 bases and J by 0 bases, with 10 bases of the junction left unmatched. Germline V gene lookup returns CDR1 PRHDT and CDR2 FYEKMQ (reference sequence). The length of the CDR3 is 17 residues. The DNA of the CDR3 is TGTGCCAGCAGCTCAAGCCAGGGGGCCACCCTGAACACTGAAGCTTTCTTT. It translates to CASSSSQGATLNTEAFF.

The J gene is TRBJ2-1, the V gene TRBV7-3; possible D gene TRBD2, 6 bases. This CDR3 is built from 14 residues. Trimming removed 4 bases from V and 4 bases from J, with 11 bases in between. Germline V lookup: CDR1 SGHTA, CDR2 FQGTGA. The CDR3 nucleotides are TGTGCCAGCAGCTCTCCGGGACTTTACAATGAGCAGTTCTTC. Translation gives CASSSPGLYNEQFF.

This sequence joins TRBV5-1 and TRBJ2-5; 7 bases line up with TRBD1. V lost 4 bases, J lost 5 bases, and 8 bases stayed unmatched. The CDR3 covers 14 residues. Germline V gene lookup returns CDR1 SGHRS and CDR2 YFSETQ. CDR3 amino acids: CASSRGQPGETQYF. CDR3 sequence (DNA): TGCGCCAGCAGCAGGGGACAGCCGGGGGAGACCCAGTACTTC. Drawing the rest from reference TRBV5-1 and TRBJ2-5, the complete variable domain is KAGVTQTPRYLIKTRGQQVTLSCSPISGHRSVSWYQQTPGQGLQFLFEYFSETQRNKGNFPGRFSGRQFSNSRSEMNVSTLELGDSALYLCASSRGQPGETQYFGPGTRLLVL.